This TCR beta chain comes out of a study of identical twins. The CDR3 consists of 15 residues. Per the germline V gene, CDR1 is MDHEN and CDR2 is SYDVKM. V lost 10 bases, J lost 5 bases, and 21 bases lay in between. This clonotype showed up many times. Using its own MiXCR run on the 5' RACE reads, TCRdb lists one record per CDR3 protein. The data show hundreds of thousands of distinct CDR3 sequences, approximately 6% seen once. The chain carries TRBV28 and TRBJ2-1; D gene uncertain. This clonotype was sampled from a young man in good health. The sample comprised naive T cells sorted from blood. DNA of the CDR3: TGTGCCACCCGGGCAGACCGTATATATCACAATGAGCAGTTCTTC. This gives the protein CATRADRIYHNEQFF.